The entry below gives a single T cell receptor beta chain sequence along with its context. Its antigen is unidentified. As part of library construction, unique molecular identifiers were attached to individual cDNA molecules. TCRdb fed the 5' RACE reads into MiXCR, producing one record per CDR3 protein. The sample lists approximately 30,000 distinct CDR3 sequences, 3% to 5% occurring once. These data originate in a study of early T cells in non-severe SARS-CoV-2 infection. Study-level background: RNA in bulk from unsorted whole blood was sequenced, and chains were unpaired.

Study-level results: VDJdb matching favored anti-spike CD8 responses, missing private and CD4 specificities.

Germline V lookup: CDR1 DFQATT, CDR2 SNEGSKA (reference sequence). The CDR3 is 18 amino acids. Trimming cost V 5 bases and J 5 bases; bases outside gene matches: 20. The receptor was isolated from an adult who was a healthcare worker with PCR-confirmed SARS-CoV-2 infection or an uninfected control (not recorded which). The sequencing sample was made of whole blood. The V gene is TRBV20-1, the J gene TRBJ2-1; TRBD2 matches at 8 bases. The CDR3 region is CSARIGTSGSRRHNEQFF. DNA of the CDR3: TGCAGTGCTCGCATCGGCACTAGCGGAAGCCGCCGGCACAATGAGCAGTTCTTC.